This passage covers 16 T cell receptor beta chains from one sample sequenced in a study of CD8 T cells in Susac syndrome. Random hexamers were used to reverse transcribe the RNA input (about 0.45 to 1 ug). TCRdb passed the immunoSEQ multiplex PCR reads through MiXCR, listing each CDR3 protein once. The sample lists about 400,000 distinct CDR3 sequences, about 85% seen once, with about 0.1% in the top ten. The sequencing sample was made of CD8+ T cells from PBMCs. Receptors were obtained from a human donor with multiple sclerosis.

The V and J genes are TRBV4-1 and TRBJ1-4, with a possible D match to TRBD1 (6 bases). Germline V gene sequence: CDR1 MGHRA, CDR2 YSYEKL. The CDR3 contains 13 residues. The V and J ends lost 9 bases and 5 bases respectively, with 13 bases between them. The CDR3 bases are TGCGCCAGTACGGACAGAGTAAATGAAAAACTGTTTTTT. Protein: CASTDRVNEKLFF.

The chain is built from TRBV10-3 and TRBJ2-3; 16 bases map to TRBD2. The CDR3 consists of 20 residues. V gave up 3 bases and J gave up 2 bases; unmatched junction bases: 11. CDR1 is ENHRY, CDR2 SYGVKD, per germline. The CDR3 protein is CAISDPGTSGGGKDTDTQYF. As DNA, the CDR3 is TGTGCCATCAGTGACCCCGGGACTAGCGGGGGGGGAAAAGACACAGATACGCAGTATTTT.

The chain joins TRBV24-1 to TRBJ2-1; 10 nucleotides align to TRBD1. V was pared by 2 bases and J by 5 bases, with 5 bases of the junction left unmatched. The CDR3 runs to 16 residues. The germline CDR1 and CDR2 sequences are KGHDR and SFDVKD. CDR3 region: CATSDSDRGLHNEQFF. CDR3 coding DNA: TGTGCCACCAGTGATTCGGACAGGGGGTTGCACAATGAGCAGTTCTTC.

This chain joins TRBV5-8 and TRBJ1-6; 7 bases fit TRBD1. V shed 2 bases and J 9 bases; nucleotides not matched to a gene: 5. Germline values: CDR1 SGHTS, CDR2 YDEGEE. The CDR3 loop spans 14 amino acids. The DNA of the CDR3 is TGTGCCAGCAGCTTAACAGGGGTTACTTCACCCCTCCACTTT. Its protein product is CASSLTGVTSPLHF.

The CDR3 here is CASSVAWGEKRFF. The CDR3 DNA follows: TGTGCCAGCAGTGTCGCCTGGGGGGAGAAGCGGTTCTTC. V gene TRBV2 combines with J gene TRBJ2-1; D may be TRBD2 (6 bases). There are 13 residues in the CDR3. Trimming removed 4 bases at V and 15 bases at J, with 19 bases between. Germline V gene lookup returns CDR1 SNHLY and CDR2 FYNNEI.

This clonotype was detected only once. The CDR3 reads CASSRPEINRDRVSGANVLTF. CDR3 nucleotide sequence: TGTGCCAGCTCACGACCTGAAATAAACCGGGACAGGGTTTCCGGGGCCAACGTCCTGACTTTC. V usage is TRBV18 and J usage is TRBJ2-6; 9 bases are a match to TRBD1. Germline V gene lookup returns CDR1 KGHSH and CDR2 LQKENI. J lost 4 bases, V lost 4 bases, and 20 bases had no gene match. The CDR3 sequence is 21 residues long.

As DNA, the CDR3 is TGTGCCAGCGGAACTCCAGGGGTCCAGCATTTT. This encodes CASGTPGVQHF. The gene calls are TRBV6-1 and TRBJ1-5; the D gene is possibly TRBD1 (6 bases). CDR3 length: 11 residues. V shed 8 bases and J shed 12 bases, with 14 bases lying between them. Germline lookup yields CDR1 MNHNS and CDR2 SASEGT.

The chain uses TRBV5-1 and TRBJ2-5; D remains unclear. Germline-derived CDR1 and CDR2 are SGHRS and YFSETQ. V shed 0 bases and J shed 0 bases, with 9 bases lying between them. The CDR3 is 15 amino acids. The CDR3 nucleotides read TGCGCCAGCAGCTTGGGACGGCAGTACCAAGAGACCCAGTACTTC. As protein: CASSLGRQYQETQYF.

This clonotype was observed a few times. The CDR3 spells CASSLSGPETQYF. The CDR3 nucleotides read TGTGCCAGCAGTTTATCTGGCCCGGAGACCCAGTACTTC. The rearrangement uses TRBV27 and TRBJ2-5; D is uncertain. Germline V lookup: CDR1 MNHEY, CDR2 SMNVEV (reference sequence). V lost 0 bases to trimming and J lost 5 bases, with 7 bases between them. This CDR3 is 13 amino acids long.

V is TRBV24-1 and J is TRBJ2-1, with TRBD2 identical over 9 bases. With V trimmed by 4 bases and J by 5 bases, 5 bases remained unmatched. The CDR3 is 15 amino acids. Per the germline V gene, CDR1 is KGHDR and CDR2 is SFDVKD. Here the CDR3 DNA reads TGTGCCACCAGTGACCCGGGACTAGCACACAATGAGCAGTTCTTC. Translation: CATSDPGLAHNEQFF.

The chain combines TRBV4-1 with TRBJ2-5; TRBD2 might be the D (6 bases). V gave up 6 bases and J gave up 3 bases, with 11 bases separating them. The germline V gene encodes CDR1 MGHRA and CDR2 YSYEKL. This CDR3 spans 13 amino acids. The CDR3 spells CASSGGDEETQYF. CDR3 coding DNA: TGCGCCAGCAGTGGAGGGGACGAAGAGACCCAGTACTTC.

The CDR3: CSAKIRLIPNYGYTF. As DNA, the CDR3 is TGCAGTGCTAAAATTAGACTGATACCTAACTATGGCTACACCTTC. The chain joins TRBV20-1 to TRBJ1-2, with D uncertain. Per the germline V gene, CDR1 is DFQATT and CDR2 is SNEGSKA (reference sequence). The length of the CDR3 is 15 residues. The V end was cut by 4 bases, the J end by 0 bases, with 15 bases between.

V gene TRBV7-2 combines with J gene TRBJ2-1, with no clear D. V was cut by 1 base and J by 2 bases, with 15 bases left in between. Germline CDR1 is SGHTA and CDR2 is FQGNSA. The CDR3 extends over 17 amino acids. The CDR3 spells CASSLETGTGTYNEQFF. Here the CDR3 DNA reads TGTGCCAGCAGCTTAGAAACGGGCACCGGAACCTACAATGAGCAGTTCTTC.

This clonotype has only a few counts. The V and J genes are TRBV11-2 and TRBJ2-1; D unresolved. In germline, CDR1 is SGHAT, CDR2 FQNNGV. V was pared by 5 bases and J by 0 bases, with 14 bases between. CDR3 length equals 16 residues. The CDR3 is CASSPVIPLSYNEQFF. The CDR3 DNA follows: TGTGCCAGCAGCCCTGTTATACCCCTCTCCTACAATGAGCAGTTCTTC.

This rearrangement joins TRBV2 to TRBJ1-1; D is undetermined. Germline loops: CDR1 SNHLY, CDR2 FYNNEI. V dropped 8 bases and J dropped 0 bases, with 7 bases sitting between them. The CDR3 length is 12 residues. CDR3 amino acids: CASGQLNTEAFF. In nucleotides, the CDR3 is TGTGCCAGCGGCCAGTTGAACACTGAAGCTTTCTTT.

V is TRBV19 and J is TRBJ1-1, with D maybe TRBD1 (5 bases). With 5 bases removed from V and 6 bases from J, the gap between germline ends came to 13 bases. CDR3 length equals 13 residues. From germline, CDR1 is LNHDA and CDR2 SQIVND (reference sequence). CDR3 in amino acids: CASSLTEGAEAFF. The CDR3 DNA reads TGTGCCAGTAGTCTGACGGAAGGGGCTGAAGCTTTCTTT.